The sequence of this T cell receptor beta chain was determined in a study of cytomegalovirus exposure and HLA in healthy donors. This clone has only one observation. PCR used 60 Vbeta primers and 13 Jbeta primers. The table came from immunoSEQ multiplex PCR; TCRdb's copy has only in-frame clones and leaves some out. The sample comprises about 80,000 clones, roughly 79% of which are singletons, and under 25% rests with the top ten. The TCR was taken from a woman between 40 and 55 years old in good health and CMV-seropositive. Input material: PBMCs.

The CDR3 DNA follows: TGCGCCAGCAGCATCGGGACAGGGGAATCGGCTGAAGCTTTCTTT. Amino acid sequence: CASSIGTGESAEAFF. The chain uses TRBV5-1 and TRBJ1-1; 10 bases match TRBD1. The CDR3 length is 15 residues. Germline V lookup: CDR1 SGHRS, CDR2 YFSETQ. Germline trimming cut 4 bases from V and 6 bases from J; bases unmatched to any gene: 9.